The clone carrying this T cell receptor (beta chain) was detected many times. Its antigen is currently unknown. The data derive from a study of blood T cells in healthy people across ages. Study observations and caveats: The fall in TCR beta diversity per million T cells was roughly linear with age. The lack of PBMC sorting stopped any conclusive naive versus antigen-experienced comparison.

With a J-beta primer mix and a sample-barcoded 5' primer, a second PCR ran about 7 to 12 cycles. A single record per CDR3 protein comes from TCRdb applying MiXCR to the 5' RACE reads. This sample has about 640,000 distinct CDR3 sequences; 40% to 45% occur once, and the top ten carry about 30%. CDR3 size: 12 residues. CDR1 SGHTA and CDR2 FQGNSA come from the germline V gene. Trimming removed 5 bases from V and 9 bases from J; junction bases left unmatched: 4. The chain employs TRBV7-2 and TRBJ2-4, with 7 positions matching TRBD2. Material: blood. The receptor was derived from an elderly man in good health. CDR3 in amino acids: CASSPPGGIQYF. The DNA of the CDR3 is TGTGCCAGCAGCCCGCCGGGGGGCATTCAGTACTTC.